Listed here are 13 T cell receptor beta chains from one sample, sequenced in a study of T cells in Graves' hyperthyroidism and ophthalmopathy. Amplified TCR beta CDR3 regions came from RNA transcripts. TCR CDR3 underwent first-round RT-PCR with the HTBI primer set. TCRdb analysed the multiplex PCR reads with MiXCR anew, one entry per CDR3 protein. The data contain over 650,000 distinct CDR3 sequences, about 45% of them seen just once; the ten biggest clones take up approximately 6.8%. Sequencing input: peripheral blood or thyroid tissue (not recorded which). The receptors were gathered from an adult man with Graves' disease, either hyperthyroidism or ophthalmopathy (not recorded which).

This clonotype was recorded many times. The J gene is TRBJ1-5, the V gene TRBV2, with D tentatively TRBD1 (5 bases). Germline values: CDR1 SNHLY, CDR2 FYNNEI. The V end lost 8 bases, the J end lost 3 bases, and 11 bases lay between the germline ends. The length of the CDR3 is 13 residues. The CDR3 bases are TGTGCCAGCGGGGGAGAAGACAATCAGCCCCAGCATTTT. Encoded protein: CASGGEDNQPQHF. Full variable domain (missing parts from reference TRBV2 and TRBJ1-5): EPEVTQTPSHQVTQMGQEVILRCVPISNHLYFYWYRQILGQKVEFLVSFYNNEISEKSEIFDDQFSVERPDGSNFTLKIRSTKLEDSAMYFCASGGEDNQPQHFGDGTRLSIL.

The chain carries TRBV5-1 and TRBJ2-2, with D possibly being TRBD1 (7 bases). Germline V gene data show CDR1 as SGHRS and CDR2 as YFSETQ. Trimming removed 1 base at V and 3 bases at J, with 13 bases between. This CDR3 spans 16 amino acids. CDR3 DNA sequence: TGCGCCAGCAGCTTGAAGGGGGCGGGGCACACCGGGGAGCTGTTTTTT. Protein: CASSLKGAGHTGELFF.

About this clonotype: Since a much larger clone is just one base distant, this may be a read error. This chain uses TRBV7-2 with TRBJ2-7; a weak D match, TRBD1 (5 bases). Germline CDR1 SGHTA, CDR2 FQGNSA. The germline V and J ends were trimmed by 6 bases and 0 bases, with 12 bases remaining between them. There are 14 residues in the CDR3. This CDR3 is CASRQKGYSYEQYF. DNA for the CDR3: TGTGCCAGCAGGCAGAAGGGGTACTCCTACGAGCAGTACTTC.

The J gene is TRBJ2-5, the V gene TRBV7-2; the D gene is possibly TRBD1 (5 bases). The CDR3 consists of 15 residues. CDR1 is SGHTA, CDR2 FQGNSA, per germline. The V gene lost 1 base and the J gene lost 5 bases, with 14 bases spanning the gap. The CDR3 loop reads CASSLGTGFKETQYF. CDR3 DNA: TGTGCCAGCAGCTTAGGCACAGGCTTTAAGGAGACCCAGTACTTC.

This clonotype was picked up a small number of times. This chain uses TRBV7-9 with TRBJ1-2, with D tentatively TRBD1 (5 bases). Germline values: CDR1 SEHNR, CDR2 FQNEAQ (reference sequence). This CDR3 is 15 amino acids long. V was shortened by 1 base and J by 7 bases, with 16 bases between the two germline ends. The CDR3 protein is CASSLGPGTTGGYTF. The CDR3 nucleotides read TGTGCCAGCAGCTTAGGACCCGGGACGACTGGTGGCTACACCTTC.

The chain links TRBV9 to TRBJ2-7, with 12 positions matching TRBD2. CDR3 length: 17 residues. Germline V CDR1 and CDR2: SGDLS, YYNGEE. The trim removed 3 bases at V and 4 bases at J, leaving 11 bases unmatched. As DNA, the CDR3 is TGTGCCAGCAGCGCATCACCTAGCGGGAGGGCGCCGTACGAGCAGTACTTC. Its protein product is CASSASPSGRAPYEQYF.

J is TRBJ1-1 and V is TRBV7-2; TRBD1 is a possible D gene (5 bases). Germline V gives CDR1 SGHTA, CDR2 FQGNSA. The CDR3 is 14 residues long. Trimming removed 3 bases at V and 6 bases at J, with 14 bases between. Written as DNA, the CDR3 is TGTGCCAGCAGCTTTGGGACGGCTATCTCTGAAGCTTTCTTT. Translation gives CASSFGTAISEAFF. The variable domain in full, completed from reference TRBV7-2 and TRBJ1-1, reads GAGVSQSPSNKVTEKGKDVELRCDPISGHTALYWYRQSLGQGLEFLIYFQGNSAPDKSGLPSDRFSAERTGGSVSTLTIQRTQQEDSAVYLCASSFGTAISEAFFGQGTRLTVV.

The chain recombines TRBV2 with TRBJ1-5, with D unresolved. Trimming took 3 bases from V and 5 from J, leaving 8 bases between them. This CDR3 spans 13 amino acids. Germline V gives CDR1 SNHLY, CDR2 FYNNEI. CDR3 amino acids: CASSDNTDQPQHF. CDR3 nucleotide sequence: TGTGCCAGCAGTGATAACACTGATCAGCCCCAGCATTTT.

The rearrangement joins TRBV7-9 to TRBJ1-4; TRBD1 matches 7 bases. The CDR3 sequence is 15 residues long. The V segment lost 3 bases and the J segment 8 bases; nucleotides outside the gene matches: 9. CDR1 SEHNR and CDR2 FQNEAQ come from the germline V gene (reference sequence). The CDR3 sequence: CASSFGGQGVEKLFF. CDR3 bases: TGTGCCAGCAGCTTCGGCGGGCAGGGGGTCGAAAAACTGTTTTTT. Using reference TRBV7-9 and TRBJ1-4 for the parts outside the CDR3, the full variable domain is DTGVSQNPRHKITKRGQNVTFRCDPISEHNRLYWYRQTLGQGPEFLTYFQNEAQLEKSRLLSDRFSAERPKGSFSTLEIQRTEQGDSAMYLCASSFGGQGVEKLFFGSGTQLSVL.

The V and J genes are TRBV15 and TRBJ2-7; 7 positions match TRBD2. The CDR3 is 16 amino acids. CDR1 is LNHNV, CDR2 YYDKDF, per germline (reference sequence). The junction had 7 bases not matched to a gene; V was cut back by 1 base and J by 1 base. This CDR3 reads CATSRASGGSSYEQYF. In DNA, the CDR3 is TGTGCCACCAGCAGAGCATCCGGGGGGTCTTCCTACGAGCAGTACTTC. Full variable domain (outside the CDR3, taken from reference TRBV15 and TRBJ2-7): DAMVIQNPRYQVTQFGKPVTLSCSQTLNHNVMYWYQQKSSQAPKLLFHYYDKDFNNEADTPDNFQSRRPNTSFCFLDIRSPGLGDTAMYLCATSRASGGSSYEQYFGPGTRLTVT.

This clonotype was counted between two and nine times. The gene calls are TRBV7-9 and TRBJ2-7; possibly TRBD2 for D (5 bases). Trimming took 5 bases from V and 6 from J, leaving 23 bases between them. The V gene's germline CDR1 is SEHNR and CDR2 FQNEAQ (reference sequence). The CDR3 totals 16 residues. CDR3: CASSPAMEVASVEQYF. Written as DNA, the CDR3 is TGTGCCAGCAGCCCAGCTATGGAGGTGGCGAGTGTCGAGCAGTACTTC.

The gene calls are TRBV9 and TRBJ1-1, with a weak D call TRBD1 (5 bases). Germline CDR1 reads SGDLS; CDR2 reads YYNGEE. Deletions cut 0 bases from V and 1 base from J, with 10 bases between. The length of the CDR3 is 15 residues. The DNA for the CDR3 is TGTGCCAGCAGCGTAGTAGGGGCGGGGAACACTGAAGCTTTCTTT. Protein: CASSVVGAGNTEAFF.

This clonotype has ten or more counts. The chain is built from TRBV13 and TRBJ1-6, with D tentatively TRBD1 (6 bases). The germline gives CDR1 PRHDT, CDR2 FYEKMQ (reference sequence). Trimming pared 3 bases from V and 8 bases from J, leaving 14 bases between. The CDR3 extends over 15 amino acids. DNA for the CDR3: TGTGCCAGCAGCTTGACAGGCATTGGGGATTCACCCCTCCACTTT. It specifies CASSLTGIGDSPLHF.